This is a list of T cell receptor beta chains from one sample in a study of cytotoxic CD8 clonotypes in ibrutinib-treated CLL. Only in-frame clones appear in the TCRdb table, and some are missing; sequencing was by immunoSEQ multiplex PCR. The sample has 100,000 to 150,000 clones; approximately 83% are singletons. Sequences were derived from PBMCs, sampled after 24 months of ibrutinib treatment. These receptors all come from a human donor with chronic lymphocytic leukemia. The conserved cysteine and the conserved F or W are not part of the CDR3 here.

V,J,length,CDR3
TRBV20-1,TRBJ2-2,9,SALPPGELF
TRBV5-1,TRBJ2-7,11,ASSLAPGAEQY
TRBV20-1,TRBJ1-1,9,SGVQNTEAF
TRBV28,TRBJ1-3,13,ASSFTGHSGNTIY
TRBV15,TRBJ1-3,13,ATSRTGPSGNTIY
TRBV18,TRBJ2-1,12,ASSSGSSNNEQF
TRBV7-2,TRBJ2-1,13,ASTSGLQLYNEQF
TRBV6-1,TRBJ1-2,12,ASSVHQANYGYT
TRBV18,TRBJ1-1,12,ASSPEISNTEAF
TRBV15,TRBJ2-5,12,ATSREGSGETQY
TRBV11-1,TRBJ1-1,12,ASSLRQGGTEAF
TRBV27,TRBJ1-1,11,ASSFGLSTEAF
TRBV6-1,TRBJ2-3,11,ASSEAARRGQY
TRBV18,TRBJ1-1,14,ASSPQGQGRDTEAF
TRBV13,TRBJ2-4,11,ASSLNTKNIQY
TRBV19,TRBJ1-5,15,ASSSGTGDGLNQPQH
TRBV28,TRBJ2-5,9,ASSLVETQY
TRBV2,TRBJ1-3,10,AGGTSGNTIY
TRBV7-9,TRBJ1-5,14,ASSLDDGGRDQPQH
TRBV18,TRBJ2-3,12,ASSRGQGTDTQY
TRBV9,TRBJ2-1,13,ASSAGRADVNEQF
TRBV19,TRBJ1-5,11,ASGGDSNQPQH
TRBV6-1,TRBJ2-7,13,ASSEISLRSYEQY